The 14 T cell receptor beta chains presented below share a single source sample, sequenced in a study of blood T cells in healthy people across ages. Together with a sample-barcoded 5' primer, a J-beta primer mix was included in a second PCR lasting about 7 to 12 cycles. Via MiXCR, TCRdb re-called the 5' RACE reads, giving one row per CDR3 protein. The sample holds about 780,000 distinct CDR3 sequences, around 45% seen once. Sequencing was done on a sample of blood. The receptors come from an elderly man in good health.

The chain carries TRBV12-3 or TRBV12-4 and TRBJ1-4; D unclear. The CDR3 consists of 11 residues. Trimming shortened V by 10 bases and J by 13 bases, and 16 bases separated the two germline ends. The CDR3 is CATHRPGRLFF. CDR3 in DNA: TGTGCCACCCATAGACCGGGAAGACTGTTTTTT.

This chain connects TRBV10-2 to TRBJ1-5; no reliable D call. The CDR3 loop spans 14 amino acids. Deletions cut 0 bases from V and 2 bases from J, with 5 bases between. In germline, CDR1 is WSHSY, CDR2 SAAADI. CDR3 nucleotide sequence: TGCGCCAGCAGTGAGTCCGGACGCAATCAGCCCCAGCATTTT. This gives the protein CASSESGRNQPQHF.

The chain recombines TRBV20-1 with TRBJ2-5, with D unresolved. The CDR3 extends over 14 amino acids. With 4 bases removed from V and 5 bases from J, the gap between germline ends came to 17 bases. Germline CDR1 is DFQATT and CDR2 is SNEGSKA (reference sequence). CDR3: CSATPGEMEETQYF. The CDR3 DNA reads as TGCAGTGCTACCCCCGGCGAGATGGAGGAGACCCAGTACTTC.

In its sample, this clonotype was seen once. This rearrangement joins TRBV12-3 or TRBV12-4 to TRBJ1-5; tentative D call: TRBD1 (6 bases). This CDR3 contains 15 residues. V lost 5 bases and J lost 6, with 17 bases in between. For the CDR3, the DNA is TGTGCCAGCAGTATGGTCGTGGGGGCGGGTCAGCCCCAGCATTTT. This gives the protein CASSMVVGAGQPQHF.

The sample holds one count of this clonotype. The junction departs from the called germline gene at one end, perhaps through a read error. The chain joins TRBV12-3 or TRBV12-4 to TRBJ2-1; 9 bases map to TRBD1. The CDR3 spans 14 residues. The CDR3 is CASRRTGAYNGQFF. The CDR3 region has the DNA TGTGCCAGCAGACGGACAGGGGCGTACAATGGGCAGTTCTTC.

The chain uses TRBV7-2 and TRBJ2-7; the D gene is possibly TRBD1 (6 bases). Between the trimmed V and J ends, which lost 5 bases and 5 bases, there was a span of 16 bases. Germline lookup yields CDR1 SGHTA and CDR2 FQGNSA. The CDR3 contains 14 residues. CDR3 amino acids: CASSPGQPENEQYF. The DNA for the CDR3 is TGTGCCAGCAGCCCAGGACAGCCGGAAAACGAGCAGTACTTC.

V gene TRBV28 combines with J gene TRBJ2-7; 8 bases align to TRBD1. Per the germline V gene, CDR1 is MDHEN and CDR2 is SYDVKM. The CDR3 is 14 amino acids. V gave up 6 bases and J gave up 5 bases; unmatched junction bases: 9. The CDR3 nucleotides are TGTGCCAGCAGAAACAGGGGGTTCTTCGACGAGCAGTACTTC. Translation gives CASRNRGFFDEQYF. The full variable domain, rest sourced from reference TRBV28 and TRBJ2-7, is DVKVTQSSRYLVKRTGEKVFLECVQDMDHENMFWYRQDPGLGLRLIYFSYDVKMKEKGDIPEGYSVSREKKERFSLILESASTNQTSMYLCASRNRGFFDEQYFGPGTRLTVT.

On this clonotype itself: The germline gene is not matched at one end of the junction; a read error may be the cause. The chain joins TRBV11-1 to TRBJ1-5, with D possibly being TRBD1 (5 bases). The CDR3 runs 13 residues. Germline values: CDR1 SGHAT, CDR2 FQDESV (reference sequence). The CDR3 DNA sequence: TGTCCCAGCAGCCTAGGGGAGAATCAGCCCCAGCATTTT. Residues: CPSSLGENQPQHF.

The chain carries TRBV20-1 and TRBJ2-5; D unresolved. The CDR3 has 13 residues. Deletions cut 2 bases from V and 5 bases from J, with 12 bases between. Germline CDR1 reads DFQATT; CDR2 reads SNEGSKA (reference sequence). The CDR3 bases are TGCAGTGCTAGACCCACCAGCTTGGAGACCCAGTACTTC. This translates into CSARPTSLETQYF.

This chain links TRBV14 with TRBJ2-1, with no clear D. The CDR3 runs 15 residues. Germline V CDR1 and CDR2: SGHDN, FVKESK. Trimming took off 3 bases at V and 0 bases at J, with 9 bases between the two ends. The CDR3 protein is CASSHRQSSYNEQFF. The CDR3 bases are TGTGCCAGCAGCCACAGACAAAGCTCCTACAATGAGCAGTTCTTC.

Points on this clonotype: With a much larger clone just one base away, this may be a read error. The CDR3 reads CASSVDMGQGLSEQFF. The DNA for the CDR3 is TGTGCCAGCAGCGTAGATATGGGACAGGGGTTGAGCGAGCAGTTCTTC. The chain has TRBV9 and TRBJ2-1; 10 bases are a match to TRBD1. Germline V gene lookup returns CDR1 SGDLS and CDR2 YYNGEE. J lost 10 bases, V lost 0 bases, and 10 bases had no gene match. This CDR3 comprises 16 residues.

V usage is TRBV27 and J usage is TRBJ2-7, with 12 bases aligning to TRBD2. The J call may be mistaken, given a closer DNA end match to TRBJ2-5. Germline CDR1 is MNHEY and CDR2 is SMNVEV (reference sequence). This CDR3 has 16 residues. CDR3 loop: CASSIASGRDRETQYF. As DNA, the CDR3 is TGTGCCAGCAGTATTGCTAGCGGGAGGGATCGAGAGACCCAGTACTTC.

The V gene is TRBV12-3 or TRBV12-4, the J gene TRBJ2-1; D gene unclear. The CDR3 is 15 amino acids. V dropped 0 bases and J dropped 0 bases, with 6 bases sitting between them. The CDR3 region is CASSLAVFSYNEQFF. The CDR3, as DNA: TGTGCCAGCAGTTTAGCAGTCTTCTCCTACAATGAGCAGTTCTTC.

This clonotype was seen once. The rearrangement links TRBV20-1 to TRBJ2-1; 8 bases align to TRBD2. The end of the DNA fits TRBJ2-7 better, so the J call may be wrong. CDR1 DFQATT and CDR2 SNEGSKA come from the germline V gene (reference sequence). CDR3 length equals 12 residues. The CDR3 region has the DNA TGCGGCGGGAGGAGCTCCTACAATGAGCAGTACTTC. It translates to CGGRSSYNEQYF.